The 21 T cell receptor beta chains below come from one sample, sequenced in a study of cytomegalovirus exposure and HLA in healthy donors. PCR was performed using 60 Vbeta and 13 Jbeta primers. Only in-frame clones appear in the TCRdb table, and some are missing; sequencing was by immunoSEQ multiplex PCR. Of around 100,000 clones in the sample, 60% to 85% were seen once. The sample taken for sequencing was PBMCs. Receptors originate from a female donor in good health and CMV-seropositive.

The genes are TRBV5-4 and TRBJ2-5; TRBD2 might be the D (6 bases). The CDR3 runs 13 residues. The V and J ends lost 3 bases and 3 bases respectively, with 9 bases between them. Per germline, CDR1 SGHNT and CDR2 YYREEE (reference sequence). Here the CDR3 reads CASSSPGEETQYF. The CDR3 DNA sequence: TGTGCCAGCAGCTCGCCGGGGGAAGAGACCCAGTACTTC. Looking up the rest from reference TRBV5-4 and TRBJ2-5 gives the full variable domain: ETGVTQSPTHLIKTRGQQVTLRCSSQSGHNTVSWYQQALGQGPQFIFQYYREEENGRGNFPPRFSGLQFPNYSSELNVNALELDDSALYLCASSSPGEETQYFGPGTRLLVL.

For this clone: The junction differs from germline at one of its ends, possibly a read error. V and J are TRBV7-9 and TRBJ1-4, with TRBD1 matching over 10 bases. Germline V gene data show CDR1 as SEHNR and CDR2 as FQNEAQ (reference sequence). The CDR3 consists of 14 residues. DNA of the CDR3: TGTACCAGCAGCGTCGGGACAGGGGATGAAAAACTGTTTTTT. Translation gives CTSSVGTGDEKLFF.

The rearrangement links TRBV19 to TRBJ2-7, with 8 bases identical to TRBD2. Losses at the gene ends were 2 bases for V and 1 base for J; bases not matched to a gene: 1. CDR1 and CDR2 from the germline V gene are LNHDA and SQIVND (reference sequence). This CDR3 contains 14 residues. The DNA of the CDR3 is TGTGCCAGTAGTATAAGCGGGAGATCCTACGAGCAGTACTTC. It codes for CASSISGRSYEQYF.

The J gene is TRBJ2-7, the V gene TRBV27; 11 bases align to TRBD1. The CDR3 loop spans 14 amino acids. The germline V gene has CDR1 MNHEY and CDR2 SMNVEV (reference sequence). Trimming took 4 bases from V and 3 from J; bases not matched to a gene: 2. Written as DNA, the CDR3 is TGTGCCAGCAGTTCCGGGACAGGGGGCTACGAGCAGTACTTC. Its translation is CASSSGTGGYEQYF.

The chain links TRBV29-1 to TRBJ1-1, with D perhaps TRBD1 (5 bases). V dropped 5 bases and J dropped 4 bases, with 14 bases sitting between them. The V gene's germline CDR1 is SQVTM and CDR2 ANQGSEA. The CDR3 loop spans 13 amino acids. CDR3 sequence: CSVRRGLGTEAFF. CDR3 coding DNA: TGCAGCGTTCGGAGGGGCTTAGGCACTGAAGCTTTCTTT.

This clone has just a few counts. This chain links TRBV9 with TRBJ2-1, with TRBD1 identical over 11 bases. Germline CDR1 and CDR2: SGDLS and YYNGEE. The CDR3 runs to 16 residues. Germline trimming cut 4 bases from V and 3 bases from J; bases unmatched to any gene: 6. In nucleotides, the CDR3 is TGTGCCAGCAGCCGGCCCGGGACAGGGGGCTACAATGAGCAGTTCTTC. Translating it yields CASSRPGTGGYNEQFF.

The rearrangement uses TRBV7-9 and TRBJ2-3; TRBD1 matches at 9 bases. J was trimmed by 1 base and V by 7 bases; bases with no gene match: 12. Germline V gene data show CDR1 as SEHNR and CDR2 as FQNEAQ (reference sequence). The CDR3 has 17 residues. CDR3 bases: TGTGCCAGCACCCAAATACCGGGACAGGGAGGCACAGATACGCAGTATTTT. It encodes CASTQIPGQGGTDTQYF. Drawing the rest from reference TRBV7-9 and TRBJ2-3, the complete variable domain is DTGVSQNPRHKITKRGQNVTFRCDPISEHNRLYWYRQTLGQGPEFLTYFQNEAQLEKSRLLSDRFSAERPKGSFSTLEIQRTEQGDSAMYLCASTQIPGQGGTDTQYFGPGTRLTVL.

In nucleotides, the CDR3 is TGTGCCAGCAGTGAAGCGCGAGGAGGCTACACCTTC. Translated, it gives CASSEARGGYTF. The chain combines TRBV6-1 with TRBJ1-2; D is uncertain. CDR1 is MNHNS, CDR2 SASEGT, per germline. This CDR3 has 12 residues. V was pared by 0 bases and J by 8 bases, with 7 bases between.

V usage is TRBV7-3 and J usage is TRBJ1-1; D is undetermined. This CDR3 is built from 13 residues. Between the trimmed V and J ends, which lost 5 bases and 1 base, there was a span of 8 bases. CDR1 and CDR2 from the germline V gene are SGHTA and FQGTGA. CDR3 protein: CASSEGGNTEAFF. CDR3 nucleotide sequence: TGTGCCAGCAGCGAGGGTGGGAACACTGAAGCTTTCTTT.

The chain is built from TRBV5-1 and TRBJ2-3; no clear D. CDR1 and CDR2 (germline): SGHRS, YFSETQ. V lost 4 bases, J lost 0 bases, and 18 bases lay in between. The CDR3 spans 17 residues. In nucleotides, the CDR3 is TGCGCCAGCAGCCCCCCGTCGGCAGCGAGGAGCACAGATACGCAGTATTTT. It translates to CASSPPSAARSTDTQYF.

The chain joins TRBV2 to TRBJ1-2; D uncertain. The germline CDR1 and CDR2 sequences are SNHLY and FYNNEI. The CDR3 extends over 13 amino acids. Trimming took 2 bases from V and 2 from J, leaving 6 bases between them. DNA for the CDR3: TGTGCCAGCAGTGAACAGTCAAACTATGGCTACACCTTC. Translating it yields CASSEQSNYGYTF.

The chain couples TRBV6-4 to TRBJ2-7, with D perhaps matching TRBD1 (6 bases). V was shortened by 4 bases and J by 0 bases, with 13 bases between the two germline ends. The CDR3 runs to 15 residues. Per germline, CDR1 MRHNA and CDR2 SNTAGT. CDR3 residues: CASSVVQGSSYEQYF. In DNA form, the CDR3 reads TGTGCCAGCAGTGTAGTACAGGGCAGCTCCTACGAGCAGTACTTC.

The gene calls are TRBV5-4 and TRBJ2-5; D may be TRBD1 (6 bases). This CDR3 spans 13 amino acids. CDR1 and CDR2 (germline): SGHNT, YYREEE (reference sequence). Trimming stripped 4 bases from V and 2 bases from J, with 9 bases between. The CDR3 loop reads CASSPGQQETQYF. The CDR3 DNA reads TGTGCCAGCAGCCCTGGACAGCAAGAGACCCAGTACTTC. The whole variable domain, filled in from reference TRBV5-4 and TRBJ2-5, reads ETGVTQSPTHLIKTRGQQVTLRCSSQSGHNTVSWYQQALGQGPQFIFQYYREEENGRGNFPPRFSGLQFPNYSSELNVNALELDDSALYLCASSPGQQETQYFGPGTRLLVL.

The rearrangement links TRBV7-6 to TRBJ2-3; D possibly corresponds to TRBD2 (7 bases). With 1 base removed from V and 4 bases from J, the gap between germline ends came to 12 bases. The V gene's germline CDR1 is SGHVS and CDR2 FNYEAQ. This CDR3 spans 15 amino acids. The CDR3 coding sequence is TGTGCCAGCAGCTTAGTGGGGGGGCGGCCAGATACGCAGTATTTT. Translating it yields CASSLVGGRPDTQYF.

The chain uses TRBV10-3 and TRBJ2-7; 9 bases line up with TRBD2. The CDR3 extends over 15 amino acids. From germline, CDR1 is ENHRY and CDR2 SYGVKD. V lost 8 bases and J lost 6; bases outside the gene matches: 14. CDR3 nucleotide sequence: TGTGCCATCCGTGGGTCGATGGGACTAGCCTCCGAGCAGTACTTC. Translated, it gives CAIRGSMGLASEQYF.

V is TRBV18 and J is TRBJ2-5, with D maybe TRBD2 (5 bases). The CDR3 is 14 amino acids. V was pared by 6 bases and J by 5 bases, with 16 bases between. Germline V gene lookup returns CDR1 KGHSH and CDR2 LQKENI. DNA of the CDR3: TGTGCCAGCTCCCTACGAGGGAGTACGGAGACCCAGTACTTC. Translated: CASSLRGSTETQYF.

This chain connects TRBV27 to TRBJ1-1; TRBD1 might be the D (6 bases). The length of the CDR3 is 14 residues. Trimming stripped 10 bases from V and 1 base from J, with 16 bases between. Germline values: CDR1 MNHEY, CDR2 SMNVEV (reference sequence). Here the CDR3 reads CATKVRGENTEAFF. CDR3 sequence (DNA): TGTGCCACCAAGGTCAGGGGAGAGAACACTGAAGCTTTCTTT.

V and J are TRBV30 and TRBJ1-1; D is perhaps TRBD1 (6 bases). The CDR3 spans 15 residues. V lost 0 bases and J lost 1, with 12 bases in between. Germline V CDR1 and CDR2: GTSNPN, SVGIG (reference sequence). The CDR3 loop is CAWSVLGRGNTEAFF. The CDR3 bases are TGTGCCTGGAGTGTACTCGGCAGGGGGAACACTGAAGCTTTCTTT.

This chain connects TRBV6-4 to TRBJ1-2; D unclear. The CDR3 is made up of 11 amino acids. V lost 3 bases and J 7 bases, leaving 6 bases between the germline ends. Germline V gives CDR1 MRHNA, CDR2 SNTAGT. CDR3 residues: CASSDGGGYTF. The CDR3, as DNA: TGTGCCAGCAGTGATGGAGGTGGCTACACCTTC.

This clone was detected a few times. The CDR3 DNA is TGTGCCAGCAGGCCCGGACAGAATTCGGGCTACGAGCAGTACTTC. Residues: CASRPGQNSGYEQYF. The V call is TRBV27, the J call TRBJ2-7; D possibly corresponds to TRBD1 (6 bases). With 6 bases removed from V and 3 bases from J, the gap between germline ends came to 18 bases. The CDR3 spans 15 residues. CDR1 is MNHEY, CDR2 SMNVEV, per germline (reference sequence).

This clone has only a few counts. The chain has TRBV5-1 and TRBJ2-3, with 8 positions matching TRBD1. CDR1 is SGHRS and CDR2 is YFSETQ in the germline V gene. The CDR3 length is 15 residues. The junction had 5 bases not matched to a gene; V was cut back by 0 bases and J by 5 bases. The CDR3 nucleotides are TGCGCCAGCAGCTTGGGACAGGGGTTTTTAGATACGCAGTATTTT. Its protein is CASSLGQGFLDTQYF. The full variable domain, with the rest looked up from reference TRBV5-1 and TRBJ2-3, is KAGVTQTPRYLIKTRGQQVTLSCSPISGHRSVSWYQQTPGQGLQFLFEYFSETQRNKGNFPGRFSGRQFSNSRSEMNVSTLELGDSALYLCASSLGQGFLDTQYFGPGTRLTVL.